The 29 T cell receptor beta chains listed next were all sequenced from one sample in a study of T cells expressing NK-cell markers. TCRdb re-called the 5' RACE reads and catalogs CDR3 proteins one per entry, DNA excluded. The sample table sets out over 200,000 distinct CDR3 sequences. The source material was blood T cells: a sorted CD56 or NKG2C T cell subset, CD4+ or CD8+ T cells, or bulk PBMC T cells (not recorded which). The receptor set was obtained from a man aged 18-30 years in good health.

This chain connects TRBV12-3 or TRBV12-4 to TRBJ2-1; TCRdb returns TRBD2, unconfirmable since there is no DNA. The CDR3 covers 16 residues. This CDR3 reads CASSLGGTSVPDEQFF.

CDR3 in amino acids: CASSLEGETLYEQYF. The V gene is TRBV5-6, the J gene TRBJ2-7; lacking DNA, the TRBD1 call made by TCRdb goes unchecked. This CDR3 region has 15 residues. Germline CDR1 SGHDT, CDR2 YYEEEE.

V gene TRBV5-1 combines with J gene TRBJ2-1; the TCRdb call, TRBD1, lacks DNA for checking. CDR3 size: 15 residues. The germline gives CDR1 SGHRS, CDR2 YFSETQ. CDR3 region: CASSSGTGGSDEQFF.

The V gene is TRBV5-1, the J gene TRBJ2-2; TCRdb's D gene call, TRBD1, goes unchecked for lack of DNA. The CDR3 covers 17 residues. CDR1 and CDR2 (germline): SGHRS, YFSETQ. The CDR3 is CASSMRTGTGDTGELFF.

The chain is built from TRBV5-1 and TRBJ2-3; TCRdb indicates TRBD2, and absent DNA this call remains unverified. CDR1 and CDR2 from the germline V gene are SGHRS and YFSETQ. There are 15 residues in the CDR3. This CDR3 reads CASSESGVGTDTQYF.

The rearrangement joins TRBV6-5 to TRBJ1-1; TCRdb's D call of TRBD1 is untestable without DNA. Germline V gene data show CDR1 as MNHEY and CDR2 as SVGAGI. This CDR3 contains 13 residues. CDR3 residues: CAGRGTGDTEAFF.

The chain recombines TRBV29-1 with TRBJ2-2. The CDR3 loop spans 16 amino acids. Germline V gene data show CDR1 as SQVTM and CDR2 as ANQGSEA. The CDR3 region is CSVDLAGRWGTGELFF.

The chain links TRBV5-1 to TRBJ2-6. In germline, CDR1 is SGHRS, CDR2 YFSETQ. CDR3 length: 18 amino acids. CDR3 residues: CASSLRLTQGSGANVLTF.

This chain links TRBV5-1 with TRBJ2-1; TCRdb designates TRBD2, a call that cannot be tested without DNA. There are 15 residues in the CDR3. The V gene's germline CDR1 is SGHRS and CDR2 YFSETQ. CDR3 protein: CASSSLAAMYNEQFF.

The chain has TRBV10-1 and TRBJ2-1. CDR3 size: 12 residues. Germline values: CDR1 WNHNN, CDR2 SYGVQD (reference sequence). CDR3 region: CASSEFNDEQFF.

The chain employs TRBV6-2 or TRBV6-3 and TRBJ2-7; there is no DNA to check the TCRdb D call of TRBD1. Germline values: CDR1 MNHEY, CDR2 SVGEGT. The CDR3 is 16 amino acids. CDR3 sequence: CASTIRGQGTSYEQYF.

The J gene is TRBJ1-1, the V gene TRBV21-1; TCRdb's D call, TRBD1, is unchecked because there is no DNA. TRBV21-1 corresponds to a pseudogene. The CDR3 covers 14 residues. The CDR3 loop is CASSKVSQGTEAFF.

The rearrangement joins TRBV9 to TRBJ2-5; as DNA is missing, the TRBD2 call by TCRdb cannot be tested. The CDR3 consists of 13 residues. Per germline, CDR1 SGDLS and CDR2 YYNGEE. The CDR3 here is CASSVGVTETQYF.

V usage is TRBV6-5 and J usage is TRBJ1-4; the TCRdb call, TRBD1, lacks DNA for checking. Germline V gene data show CDR1 as MNHEY and CDR2 as SVGAGI. CDR3 length equals 15 residues. CDR3 protein: CASRPAGTGGEKLFF.

The CDR3 is CASSQGADEQFF. This chain joins TRBV14 and TRBJ2-1. CDR3 length equals 12 residues. Germline lookup yields CDR1 SGHDN and CDR2 FVKESK.

The chain carries TRBV12-3 or TRBV12-4 and TRBJ2-7; there is no DNA to check the TCRdb D call of TRBD1. The CDR3 spans 14 residues. This chain's CDR3 is CASRVGAARGEQYF.

The CDR3 protein is CASSPRGTDPQETQYF. The rearrangement uses TRBV18 and TRBJ2-5; TCRdb indicates TRBD1, and absent DNA this call remains unverified. CDR3 length equals 16 residues. Germline V gene data show CDR1 as KGHSH and CDR2 as LQKENI.

CDR3: CAITADRDEQFF. J is TRBJ2-1 and V is TRBV10-3. The germline V gene has CDR1 ENHRY and CDR2 SYGVKD. The CDR3 has 12 amino acids.

V gene TRBV24-1 combines with J gene TRBJ1-2. The germline CDR1 and CDR2 sequences are KGHDR and SFDVKD. CDR3 length equals 12 residues. The CDR3 here is CATSDASYGYTF.

V usage is TRBV12-3 or TRBV12-4 and J usage is TRBJ2-2. The CDR3 consists of 15 residues. This CDR3 reads CASSLGLARTGELFF.

The chain is built from TRBV29-1 and TRBJ2-7. Per germline, CDR1 SQVTM and CDR2 ANQGSEA. CDR3 size: 15 residues. CDR3 sequence: CSVETQDARAYEQYF.

This chain links TRBV7-3 with TRBJ2-3; TCRdb's D gene call, TRBD2, goes unchecked for lack of DNA. Germline V CDR1 and CDR2: SGHTA, FQGTGA. The CDR3 has 15 residues. This CDR3 reads CASSGTSGRADTQYF.

V and J are TRBV24-1 and TRBJ1-3. The V gene's germline CDR1 is KGHDR and CDR2 SFDVKD. The CDR3 consists of 18 residues. CDR3: CATSDLQNIPITGNTIYF.

V gene TRBV14 combines with J gene TRBJ1-4. The CDR3 totals 15 residues. The germline CDR1 and CDR2 sequences are SGHDN and FVKESK. CDR3: CASSQQLGMEEKLFF.

The chain links TRBV5-1 to TRBJ2-5; no DNA is available, so the TRBD1 call from TCRdb remains unchecked. This CDR3 comprises 11 residues. Germline V lookup: CDR1 SGHRS, CDR2 YFSETQ. The CDR3 sequence is CASSQGRRQYF.

This chain links TRBV9 with TRBJ2-3. The germline CDR1 and CDR2 sequences are SGDLS and YYNGEE. The CDR3 runs to 13 residues. This CDR3 reads CASSVVGSDTQYF.

The chain uses TRBV20-1 and TRBJ2-1; the TCRdb call, TRBD2, lacks DNA for checking. The length of the CDR3 is 11 residues. CDR1 is DFQATT and CDR2 is SNEGSKA in the germline V gene (reference sequence). CDR3: CSAELAGQQFF.

The chain carries TRBV20-1 and TRBJ2-2; the D call from TCRdb, TRBD1, cannot be confirmed without DNA. CDR1 is DFQATT and CDR2 is SNEGSKA in the germline V gene (reference sequence). The CDR3 sequence is 15 residues long. CDR3 sequence reads: CSARKDRGGTGELFF.

V gene TRBV29-1 combines with J gene TRBJ2-4; TCRdb lists TRBD1, though no DNA is available to test this call. Germline loops: CDR1 SQVTM, CDR2 ANQGSEA. There are 16 residues in the CDR3. CDR3 protein: CSVEEGGPRAKNIQYF.